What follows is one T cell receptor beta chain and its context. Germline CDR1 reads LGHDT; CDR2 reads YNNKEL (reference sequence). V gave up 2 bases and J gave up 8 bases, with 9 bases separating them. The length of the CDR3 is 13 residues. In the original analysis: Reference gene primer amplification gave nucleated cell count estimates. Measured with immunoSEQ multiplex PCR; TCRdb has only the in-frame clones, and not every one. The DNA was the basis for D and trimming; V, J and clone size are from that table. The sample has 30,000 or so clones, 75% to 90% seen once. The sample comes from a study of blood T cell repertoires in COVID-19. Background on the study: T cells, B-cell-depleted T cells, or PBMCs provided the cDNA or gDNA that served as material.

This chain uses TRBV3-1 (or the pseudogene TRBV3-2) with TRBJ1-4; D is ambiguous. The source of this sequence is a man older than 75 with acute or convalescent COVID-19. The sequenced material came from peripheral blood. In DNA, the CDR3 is TGTGCCAGCAGCCAATTGCCGGGGGAAAAACTGTTTTTT. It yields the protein CASSQLPGEKLFF.